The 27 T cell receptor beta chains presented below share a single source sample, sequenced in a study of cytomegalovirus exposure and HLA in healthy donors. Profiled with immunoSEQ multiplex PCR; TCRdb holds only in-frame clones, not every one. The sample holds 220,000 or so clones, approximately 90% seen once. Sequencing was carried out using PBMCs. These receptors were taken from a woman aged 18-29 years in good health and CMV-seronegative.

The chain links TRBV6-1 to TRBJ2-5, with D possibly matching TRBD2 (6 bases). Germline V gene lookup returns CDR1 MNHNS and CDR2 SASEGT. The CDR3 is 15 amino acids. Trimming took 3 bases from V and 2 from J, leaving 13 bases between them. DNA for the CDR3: TGTGCCAGCAGTGATGCCGGGGGAACGCAAGAGACCCAGTACTTC. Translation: CASSDAGGTQETQYF.

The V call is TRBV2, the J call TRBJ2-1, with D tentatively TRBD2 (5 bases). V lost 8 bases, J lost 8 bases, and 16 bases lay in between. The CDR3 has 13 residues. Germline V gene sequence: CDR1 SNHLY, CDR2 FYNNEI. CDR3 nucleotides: TGTGCCAGCCGAAGAGTGGGGAGCGATGAGCAGTTCTTC. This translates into CASRRVGSDEQFF.

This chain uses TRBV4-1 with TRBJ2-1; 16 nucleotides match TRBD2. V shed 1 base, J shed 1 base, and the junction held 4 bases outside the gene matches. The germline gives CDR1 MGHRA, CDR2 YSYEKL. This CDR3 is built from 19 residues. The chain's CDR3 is CASSQAGTSGRGSYNEQFF. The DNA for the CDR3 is TGCGCCAGCAGCCAAGCCGGGACTAGCGGGAGGGGGTCCTACAATGAGCAGTTCTTC.

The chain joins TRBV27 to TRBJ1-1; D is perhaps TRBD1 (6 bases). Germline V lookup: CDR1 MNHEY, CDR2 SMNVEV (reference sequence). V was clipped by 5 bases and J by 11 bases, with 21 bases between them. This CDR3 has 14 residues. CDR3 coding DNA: TGTGCCAGCAGTCCCGAATCCTCAGGGAGGGGGGCTTTCTTT. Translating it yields CASSPESSGRGAFF.

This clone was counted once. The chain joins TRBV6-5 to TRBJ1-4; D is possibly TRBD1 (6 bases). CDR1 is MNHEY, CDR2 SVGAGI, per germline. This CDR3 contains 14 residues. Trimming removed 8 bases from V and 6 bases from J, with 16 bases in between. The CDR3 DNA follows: TGTGCCAGCGCAAGGGGGGGTTCTGATGAAAAACTGTTTTTT. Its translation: CASARGGSDEKLFF.

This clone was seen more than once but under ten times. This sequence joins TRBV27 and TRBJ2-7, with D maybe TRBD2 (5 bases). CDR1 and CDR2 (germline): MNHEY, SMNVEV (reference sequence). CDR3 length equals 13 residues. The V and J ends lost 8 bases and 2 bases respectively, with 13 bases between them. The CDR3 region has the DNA TGTGCCAGCCGTCTAGGGCGGGCCTACGAGCAGTACTTC. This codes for CASRLGRAYEQYF.

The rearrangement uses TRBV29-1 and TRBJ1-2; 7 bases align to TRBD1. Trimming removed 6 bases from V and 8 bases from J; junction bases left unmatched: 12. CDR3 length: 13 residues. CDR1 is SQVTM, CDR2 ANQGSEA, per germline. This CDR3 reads CSVMTGQLGGYTF. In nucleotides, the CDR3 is TGCAGCGTGATGACAGGGCAACTAGGGGGCTACACCTTC.

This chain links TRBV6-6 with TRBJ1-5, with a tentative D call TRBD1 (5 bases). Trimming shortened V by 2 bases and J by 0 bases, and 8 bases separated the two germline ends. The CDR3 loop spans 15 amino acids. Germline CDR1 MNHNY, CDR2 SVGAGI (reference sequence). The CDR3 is CASSYQGVSNQPQHF. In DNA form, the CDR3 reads TGTGCCAGCAGTTACCAAGGGGTTAGCAATCAGCCCCAGCATTTT.

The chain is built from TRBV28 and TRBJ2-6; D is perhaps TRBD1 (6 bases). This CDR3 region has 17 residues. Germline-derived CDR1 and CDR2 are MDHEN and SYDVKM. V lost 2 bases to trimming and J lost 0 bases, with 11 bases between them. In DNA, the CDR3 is TGTGCCAGCAGTTTACGCCAGGGGAGCTCTGGGGCCAACGTCCTGACTTTC. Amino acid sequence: CASSLRQGSSGANVLTF.

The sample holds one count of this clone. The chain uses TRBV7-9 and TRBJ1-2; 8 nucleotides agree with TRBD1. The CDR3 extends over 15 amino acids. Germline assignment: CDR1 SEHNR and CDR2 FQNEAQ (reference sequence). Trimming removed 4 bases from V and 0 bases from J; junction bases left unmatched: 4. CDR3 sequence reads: CASSSAGGTNYGYTF. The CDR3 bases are TGTGCCAGCAGCTCAGCAGGGGGCACTAACTATGGCTACACCTTC.

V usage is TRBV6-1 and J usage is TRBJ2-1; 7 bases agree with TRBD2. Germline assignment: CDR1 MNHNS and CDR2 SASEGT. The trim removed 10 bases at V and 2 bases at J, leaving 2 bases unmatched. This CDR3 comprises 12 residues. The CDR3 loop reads CATLAAYNEQFF. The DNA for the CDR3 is TGTGCCACCCTAGCGGCCTACAATGAGCAGTTCTTC.

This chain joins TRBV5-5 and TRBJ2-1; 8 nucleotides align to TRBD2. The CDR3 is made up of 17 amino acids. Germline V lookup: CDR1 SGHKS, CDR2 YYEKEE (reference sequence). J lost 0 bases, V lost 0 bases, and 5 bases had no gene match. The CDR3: CASSLVLAGFSYNEQFF. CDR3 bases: TGTGCCAGCAGCTTGGTCTTAGCGGGGTTCTCCTACAATGAGCAGTTCTTC.

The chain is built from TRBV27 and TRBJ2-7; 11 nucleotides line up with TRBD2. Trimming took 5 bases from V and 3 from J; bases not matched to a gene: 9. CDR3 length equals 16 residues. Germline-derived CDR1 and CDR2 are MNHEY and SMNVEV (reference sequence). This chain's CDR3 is CASSTPSGTSGYEQYF. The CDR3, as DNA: TGTGCCAGCAGTACACCCTCCGGGACTAGCGGCTACGAGCAGTACTTC.

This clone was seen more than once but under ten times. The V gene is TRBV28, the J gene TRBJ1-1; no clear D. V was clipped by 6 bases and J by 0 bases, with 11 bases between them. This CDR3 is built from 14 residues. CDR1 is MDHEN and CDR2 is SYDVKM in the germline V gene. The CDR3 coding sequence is TGTGCCAGCAGGGAGACGGACTTGAACACTGAAGCTTTCTTT. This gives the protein CASRETDLNTEAFF.

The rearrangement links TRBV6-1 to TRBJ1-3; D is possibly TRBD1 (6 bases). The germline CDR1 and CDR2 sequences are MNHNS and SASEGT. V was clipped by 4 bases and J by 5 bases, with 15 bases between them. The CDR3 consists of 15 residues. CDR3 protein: CASSGWTAERNTIYF. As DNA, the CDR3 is TGTGCCAGCAGTGGTTGGACAGCCGAGAGAAACACCATATATTTT.

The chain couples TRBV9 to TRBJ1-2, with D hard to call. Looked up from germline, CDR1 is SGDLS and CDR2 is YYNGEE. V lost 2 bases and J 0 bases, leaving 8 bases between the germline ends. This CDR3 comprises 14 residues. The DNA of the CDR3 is TGTGCCAGCAGCGTTTACGGAGCTAACTATGGCTACACCTTC. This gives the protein CASSVYGANYGYTF.

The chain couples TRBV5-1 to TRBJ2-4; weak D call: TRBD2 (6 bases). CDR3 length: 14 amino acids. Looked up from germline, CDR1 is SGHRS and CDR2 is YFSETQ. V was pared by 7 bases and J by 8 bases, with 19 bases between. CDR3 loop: CASRPLGSNYIQYF. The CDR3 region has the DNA TGCGCCAGCCGCCCGCTCGGGAGCAATTACATTCAGTACTTC.

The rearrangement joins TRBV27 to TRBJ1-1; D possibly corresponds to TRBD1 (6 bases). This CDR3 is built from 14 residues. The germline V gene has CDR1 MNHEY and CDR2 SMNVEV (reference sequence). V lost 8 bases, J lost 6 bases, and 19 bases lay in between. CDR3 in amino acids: CASGHRDRVAEAFF. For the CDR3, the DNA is TGTGCCAGCGGACACAGGGATCGTGTTGCTGAAGCTTTCTTT.

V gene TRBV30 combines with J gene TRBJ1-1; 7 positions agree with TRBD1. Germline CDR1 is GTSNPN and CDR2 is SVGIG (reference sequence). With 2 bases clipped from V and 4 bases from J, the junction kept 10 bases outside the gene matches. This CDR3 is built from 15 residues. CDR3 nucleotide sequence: TGTGCCTGGAGTCGCACCTTACAGGGGAGCACTGAAGCTTTCTTT. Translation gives CAWSRTLQGSTEAFF.

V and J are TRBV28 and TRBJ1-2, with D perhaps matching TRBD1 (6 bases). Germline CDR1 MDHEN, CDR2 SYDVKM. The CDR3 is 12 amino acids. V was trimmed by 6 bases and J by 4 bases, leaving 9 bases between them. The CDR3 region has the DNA TGTGCCAGCAGCGGGACAATCTATGGCTACACCTTC. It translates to CASSGTIYGYTF.

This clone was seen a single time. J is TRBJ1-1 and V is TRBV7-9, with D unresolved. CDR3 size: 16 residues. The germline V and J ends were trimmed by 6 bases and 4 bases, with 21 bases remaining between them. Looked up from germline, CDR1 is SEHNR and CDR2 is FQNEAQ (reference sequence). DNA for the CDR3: TGTGCCAGCAGATTGACACCTGTTTTCGATCGCACTGAAGCTTTCTTT. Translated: CASRLTPVFDRTEAFF.

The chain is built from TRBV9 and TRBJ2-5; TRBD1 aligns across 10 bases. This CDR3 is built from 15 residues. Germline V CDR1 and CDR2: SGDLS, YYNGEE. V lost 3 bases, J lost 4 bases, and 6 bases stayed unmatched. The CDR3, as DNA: TGTGCCAGCAGCGGGCCCGGGACAGGGGTAGAGACCCAGTACTTC. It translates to CASSGPGTGVETQYF.

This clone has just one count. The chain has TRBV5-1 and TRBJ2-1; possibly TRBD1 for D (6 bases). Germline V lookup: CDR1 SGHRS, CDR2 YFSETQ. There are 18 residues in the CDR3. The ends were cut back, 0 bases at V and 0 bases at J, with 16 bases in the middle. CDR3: CASSLVTRTVSSYNEQFF. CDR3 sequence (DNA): TGCGCCAGCAGCTTGGTCACCCGGACAGTGAGCTCCTACAATGAGCAGTTCTTC. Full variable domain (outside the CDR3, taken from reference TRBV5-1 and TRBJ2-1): KAGVTQTPRYLIKTRGQQVTLSCSPISGHRSVSWYQQTPGQGLQFLFEYFSETQRNKGNFPGRFSGRQFSNSRSEMNVSTLELGDSALYLCASSLVTRTVSSYNEQFFGPGTRLTVL.

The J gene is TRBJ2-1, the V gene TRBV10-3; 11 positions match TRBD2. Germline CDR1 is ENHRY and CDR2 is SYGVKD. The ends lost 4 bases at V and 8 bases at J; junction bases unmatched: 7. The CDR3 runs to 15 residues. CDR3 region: CAISGSGRAMDEQFF. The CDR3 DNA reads TGTGCCATCAGTGGTAGCGGGAGGGCCATGGATGAGCAGTTCTTC.

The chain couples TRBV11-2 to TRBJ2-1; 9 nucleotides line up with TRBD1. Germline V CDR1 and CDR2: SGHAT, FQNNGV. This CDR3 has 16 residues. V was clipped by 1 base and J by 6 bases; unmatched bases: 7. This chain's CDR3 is CASSLAGTGNFNEQFF. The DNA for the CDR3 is TGTGCCAGCAGCTTAGCCGGGACAGGGAACTTCAATGAGCAGTTCTTC.

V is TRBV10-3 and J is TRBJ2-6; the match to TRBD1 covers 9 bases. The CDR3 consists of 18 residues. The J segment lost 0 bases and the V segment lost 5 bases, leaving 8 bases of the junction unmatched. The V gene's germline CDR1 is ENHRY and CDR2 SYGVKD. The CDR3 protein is CAISRQGVFLSGANVLTF. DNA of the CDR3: TGTGCCATCAGTCGACAGGGGGTGTTCCTCTCTGGGGCCAACGTCCTGACTTTC.

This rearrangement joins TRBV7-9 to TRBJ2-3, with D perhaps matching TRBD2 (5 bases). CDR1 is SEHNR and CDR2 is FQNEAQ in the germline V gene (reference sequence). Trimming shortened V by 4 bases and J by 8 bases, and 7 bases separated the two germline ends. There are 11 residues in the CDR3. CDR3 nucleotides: TGTGCCAGCAGCTCGGGATCTACGCAGTATTTT. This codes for CASSSGSTQYF. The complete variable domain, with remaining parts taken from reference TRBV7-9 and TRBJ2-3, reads DTGVSQNPRHKITKRGQNVTFRCDPISEHNRLYWYRQTLGQGPEFLTYFQNEAQLEKSRLLSDRFSAERPKGSFSTLEIQRTEQGDSAMYLCASSSGSTQYFGPGTRLTVL.